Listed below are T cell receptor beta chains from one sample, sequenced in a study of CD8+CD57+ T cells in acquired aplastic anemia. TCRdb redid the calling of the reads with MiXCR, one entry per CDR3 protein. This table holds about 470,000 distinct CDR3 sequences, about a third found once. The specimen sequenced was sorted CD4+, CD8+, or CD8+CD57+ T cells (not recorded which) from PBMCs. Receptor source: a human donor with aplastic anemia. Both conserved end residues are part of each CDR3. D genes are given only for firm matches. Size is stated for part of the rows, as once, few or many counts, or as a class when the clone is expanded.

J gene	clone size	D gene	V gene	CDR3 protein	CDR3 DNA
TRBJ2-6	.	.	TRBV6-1	CASSPNPWGAGANVLTF	TGTGCCAGCAGTCCCAACCCCTGGGGAGCTGGGGCCAACGTCCTGACTTTC
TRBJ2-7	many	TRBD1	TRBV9	CASSVGRGQYEQYF	TGTGCCAGCAGCGTAGGAAGGGGGCAGTACGAGCAGTACTTC
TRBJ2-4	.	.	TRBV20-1	CSAPGARGKNIQYF	TGCAGTGCTCCCGGCGCCAGGGGCAAAAACATTCAGTACTTC
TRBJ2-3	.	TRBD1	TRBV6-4	CASSDSTGGADTQYF	TGTGCCAGCAGTGACTCGACAGGGGGCGCAGATACGCAGTATTTT
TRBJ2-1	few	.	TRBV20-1	CSARDTFWGGQGEQFF	TGCAGTGCTAGAGACACATTCTGGGGTGGACAAGGTGAGCAGTTCTTC
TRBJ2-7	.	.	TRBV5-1	CASSGLATGSYEQYF	TGCGCCAGCAGCGGCCTTGCGACAGGCTCCTACGAGCAGTACTTC
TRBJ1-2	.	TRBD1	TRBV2	CASRDRAGAGYTF	TGTGCCAGCAGGGACAGGGCCGGGGCTGGCTACACCTTC
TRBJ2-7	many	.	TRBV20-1	CSARAPGDSSYEQYF	TGCAGTGCCAGGGCTCCGGGGGACAGCTCCTACGAGCAGTACTTC
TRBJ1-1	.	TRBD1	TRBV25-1	CASIGQGANTEAFF	TGTGCCAGCATAGGACAGGGGGCCAACACTGAAGCTTTCTTT
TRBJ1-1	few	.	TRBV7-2	CASSLIVFVTEAFF	TGTGCCAGCAGCTTAATAGTGTTTGTCACTGAAGCTTTCTTT
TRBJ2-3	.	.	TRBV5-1	CASSLAANTDTQYF	TGCGCCAGCAGCTTGGCAGCGAACACAGATACGCAGTATTTT
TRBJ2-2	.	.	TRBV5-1	CASSWGAAGNTGELFF	TGCGCCAGCAGCTGGGGGGCGGCAGGGAACACCGGGGAGCTGTTTTTT
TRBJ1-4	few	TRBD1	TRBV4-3	CASSTQTGTNEKLFF	TGCGCCAGCAGCACCCAGACAGGGACTAATGAAAAACTGTTTTTT
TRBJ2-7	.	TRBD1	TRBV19	CASSGATGGYEQYF	TGTGCCAGTAGTGGGGCGACAGGGGGCTACGAGCAGTACTTC
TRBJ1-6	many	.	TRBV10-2	CASSEAVRREPLHF	TGCGCCAGCAGTGAGGCTGTTCGAAGGGAACCCCTCCACTTT
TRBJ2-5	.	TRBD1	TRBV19	CASKDRGSQETQYF	TGTGCCAGTAAGGACAGGGGGTCCCAAGAGACCCAGTACTTC
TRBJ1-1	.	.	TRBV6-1	CASRARTEAFF	TGTGCCAGTAGAGCGAGGACTGAAGCTTTCTTT
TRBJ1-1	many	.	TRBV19	CASRNAGQAGTEAFF	TGTGCCAGTAGAAACGCGGGGCAGGCGGGCACTGAAGCTTTCTTT
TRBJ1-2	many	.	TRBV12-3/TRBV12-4	CASSLATGGYTF	TGTGCCAGCAGTTTAGCTACAGGTGGCTACACCTTC
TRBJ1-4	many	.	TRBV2	CASSDDGPVNLFF	TGTGCCAGCAGTGACGACGGCCCGGTTAACCTGTTTTTT
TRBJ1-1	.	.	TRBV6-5	CASRMGENTEAFF	TGTGCCAGCCGAATGGGCGAGAACACTGAAGCTTTCTTT
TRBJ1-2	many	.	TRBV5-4	CASSLDGLLGYTF	TGTGCCAGCAGCTTGGACGGCTTGTTGGGCTACACCTTC
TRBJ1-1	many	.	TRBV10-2	CASTNLGSKNTEAFF	TGCGCCAGCACCAATCTGGGCAGCAAGAACACTGAAGCTTTCTTT
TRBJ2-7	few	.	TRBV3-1	CASSQAAYEQYF	TGTGCCAGCAGCCAAGCCGCTTACGAGCAGTACTTC
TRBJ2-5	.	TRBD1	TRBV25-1	CASSDTDRGPSSPLQETQYF	TGTGCCAGCAGTGACACGGACAGGGGCCCGTCGTCACCCCTCCAAGAGACCCAGTACTTC
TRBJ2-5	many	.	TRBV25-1	CASSEDLDSLETQYF	TGTGCCAGCAGTGAAGACCTGGACAGTCTGGAGACCCAGTACTTC
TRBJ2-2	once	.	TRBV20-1	CSARDHKGLRAGELFF	TGCAGTGCTAGAGATCATAAGGGTCTGAGGGCCGGGGAGCTGTTTTTT
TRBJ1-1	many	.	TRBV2	CASSDGQDTEAFF	TGTGCCAGCAGTGATGGTCAGGACACTGAAGCTTTCTTT
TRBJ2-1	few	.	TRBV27	CASSLQGRQFF	TGTGCCAGCAGTTTACAGGGGCGGCAGTTCTTC
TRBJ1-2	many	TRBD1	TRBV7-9	CASSPGGRDGYTF	TGTGCCAGCAGCCCAGGGGGCAGGGATGGCTACACCTTC
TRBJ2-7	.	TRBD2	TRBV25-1	CASSPPGGKNSYEQYF	TGTGCCAGCAGCCCCCCGGGGGGAAAAAACTCCTACGAGCAGTACTTC
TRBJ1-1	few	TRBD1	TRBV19	CASSIDRDRGYTEAFF	TGTGCCAGTAGTATAGATCGGGACAGGGGTTACACTGAAGCTTTCTTT
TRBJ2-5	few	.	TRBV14	CASSPRTVSETQYF	TGTGCCAGCAGCCCTCGGACAGTCTCGGAGACCCAGTACTTC
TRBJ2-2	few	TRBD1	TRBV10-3	CASSLPIGTGGVTGELFF	TGTGCCAGCAGCCTTCCGATCGGGACAGGGGGCGTCACCGGGGAGCTGTTTTTT
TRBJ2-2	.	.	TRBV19	CASSIPHGAGELFF	TGTGCCAGTAGTATACCTCACGGTGCGGGGGAGCTGTTTTTT
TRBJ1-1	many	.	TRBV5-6	CASSAAVNTEAFF	TGTGCCAGCTCGGCCGCGGTGAACACTGAAGCTTTCTTT
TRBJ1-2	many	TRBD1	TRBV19	CASNPASLTGRIHPGYTF	TGTGCCAGTAACCCAGCCTCTTTGACAGGGCGAATCCATCCTGGCTACACCTTC
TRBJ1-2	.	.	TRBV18	CASSPSVEIDYGYTF	TGTGCCAGCTCACCATCGGTCGAAATCGACTATGGCTACACCTTC
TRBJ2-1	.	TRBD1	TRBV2	CASTDRDVLYNEQFF	TGTGCCAGCACCGACAGGGACGTACTTTACAATGAGCAGTTCTTC
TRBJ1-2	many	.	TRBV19	CASSTSFDRTYGYTF	TGTGCCAGTAGTACGTCCTTCGACAGAACCTATGGCTACACCTTC
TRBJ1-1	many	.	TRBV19	CASSPRDEAEAFF	TGTGCCAGTAGTCCCAGAGATGAGGCTGAAGCTTTCTTT
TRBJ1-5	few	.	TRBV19	CASSMQSGSYEHF	TGTGCCAGTAGTATGCAGTCAGGGTCCTACGAGCATTTT